These T cell receptor beta chains were read from a single sample in a study of vaccination effects on CD4 cells after COVID-19. Their cognate antigens are unknown. TCRdb keeps only in-frame clones here, not all; method: immunoSEQ multiplex PCR. The table lists about 14,000 clones, around 78% of them singletons. This sample comprised CD4+ T cells from PBMCs cultured with HCoV-NL63 spike peptides, obtained after COVID-19 vaccination. The origin of the receptors is a human donor who had a prior SARS-CoV-2 infection. Each CDR3 is given with its conserved first and last residue. The order of the fields is D gene, J gene, clone size, V gene, CDR3 DNA, CDR3 protein. D genes are given only for firm matches. Part of the rows lack a size; the others show once, few, many or a class for expanded clones.

D gene: .
J gene: TRBJ1-1
clone size: .
V gene: TRBV7-9
CDR3 DNA: TGTGCCAGCACCTCCGGGGGGAGAACTGAAGCTTTCTTT
CDR3 protein: CASTSGGRTEAFF

D gene: .
J gene: TRBJ2-7
clone size: .
V gene: TRBV10-1
CDR3 DNA: TGCGCTTATTGCTTCGTCTCCTACGAGCAGTACTTC
CDR3 protein: CAYCFVSYEQYF

D gene: TRBD1
J gene: TRBJ2-7
clone size: .
V gene: TRBV6-5
CDR3 DNA: TGTGCCGCCCACGGACAGGGGGCCGGCGAGCAGTACTTC
CDR3 protein: CAAHGQGAGEQYF

D gene: .
J gene: TRBJ1-2
clone size: .
V gene: TRBV3-1/TRBV3-2
CDR3 DNA: TGTGCCAGCAGCTACACGGGATATGGCTACACCTTC
CDR3 protein: CASSYTGYGYTF

D gene: TRBD2
J gene: TRBJ2-7
clone size: .
V gene: TRBV11-3
CDR3 DNA: TGTGCCAGCAGCCCTGGGACTAGCGGGACCTACGAGCAGTACTTC
CDR3 protein: CASSPGTSGTYEQYF

D gene: TRBD1
J gene: TRBJ1-3
clone size: .
V gene: TRBV2
CDR3 DNA: TGTGCCAGCAGTTCGGACAGGGGGCTTGGAAACACCATATATTTT
CDR3 protein: CASSSDRGLGNTIYF

D gene: .
J gene: TRBJ2-3
clone size: once
V gene: TRBV13
CDR3 DNA: TGTGCCAGCAGCTACGACCCGGACCTAAGCACAGATACGCAGTATTTT
CDR3 protein: CASSYDPDLSTDTQYF

D gene: .
J gene: TRBJ1-1
clone size: .
V gene: TRBV5-1
CDR3 DNA: TGCGCCAGCAGCCTAGGGGTTCCCTCGGATACTGAAGCTTTCTTT
CDR3 protein: CASSLGVPSDTEAFF

D gene: TRBD1
J gene: TRBJ2-3
clone size: .
V gene: TRBV4-2
CDR3 DNA: TGTGCCAGCAGCCAAGACTTGACAGGGGCTTCCACAGATACGCAGTATTTT
CDR3 protein: CASSQDLTGASTDTQYF

D gene: .
J gene: TRBJ2-1
clone size: .
V gene: TRBV6-5
CDR3 DNA: TGTGCCACCATAGGGACTGCGAATGAGCAGTTCTTC
CDR3 protein: CATIGTANEQFF

D gene: .
J gene: TRBJ1-4
clone size: .
V gene: TRBV7-9
CDR3 DNA: TGTGCCAGCAGCCGCGCCGGGACATCTGATGAAAAACTGTTTTTT
CDR3 protein: CASSRAGTSDEKLFF

D gene: .
J gene: TRBJ1-3
clone size: .
V gene: TRBV6-5
CDR3 DNA: TGTGCCAGCAGTTCCCCGACAGTCTCTGGAAACACCATATATTTT
CDR3 protein: CASSSPTVSGNTIYF

D gene: .
J gene: TRBJ1-1
clone size: .
V gene: TRBV3-1/TRBV3-2
CDR3 DNA: TGTGCCAGCAGCCAAGTGGGTGGGAGCACTGAAGCTTTCTTT
CDR3 protein: CASSQVGGSTEAFF

D gene: .
J gene: TRBJ2-7
clone size: .
V gene: TRBV20-1
CDR3 DNA: TGCAGTGCTGGATTGCTCTACGAGCAGTACTTC
CDR3 protein: CSAGLLYEQYF

D gene: .
J gene: TRBJ1-1
clone size: once
V gene: TRBV2
CDR3 DNA: TGTGCCAGCAGCGCACAGGGAGGGCGAACTGAAGCTTTCTTT
CDR3 protein: CASSAQGGRTEAFF

D gene: TRBD2
J gene: TRBJ2-1
clone size: .
V gene: TRBV7-3
CDR3 DNA: TGTGCCAGCACCCCTCCGGGGGGGCCCTACAATGAGCAGTTCTTC
CDR3 protein: CASTPPGGPYNEQFF

D gene: .
J gene: TRBJ2-7
clone size: once
V gene: TRBV5-5
CDR3 DNA: TGTGCCAGCAGCTTGTTAATACAGGGCGACGAGCAGTACTTC
CDR3 protein: CASSLLIQGDEQYF

D gene: .
J gene: TRBJ2-5
clone size: .
V gene: TRBV4-1
CDR3 DNA: TGCGCCAGCAGCCAAGCAGAGACCCAGTACTTC
CDR3 protein: CASSQAETQYF

D gene: .
J gene: TRBJ1-6
clone size: .
V gene: TRBV19
CDR3 DNA: TGTGCCAGTAGTATTGGACGGATTTTTGGAAATTCACCCCTCCACTTT
CDR3 protein: CASSIGRIFGNSPLHF

D gene: .
J gene: TRBJ2-5
clone size: .
V gene: TRBV5-6
CDR3 DNA: TGTGCCAGCAGCGGGTGGCCACAAGAGACCCAGTACTTC
CDR3 protein: CASSGWPQETQYF

D gene: TRBD2
J gene: TRBJ2-5
clone size: .
V gene: TRBV5-1
CDR3 DNA: TGCGCCAGCAGCTTGGGGGGCCTAGCGGGGGACCAAGAGACCCAGTACTTC
CDR3 protein: CASSLGGLAGDQETQYF

D gene: TRBD2
J gene: TRBJ2-1
clone size: .
V gene: TRBV7-2
CDR3 DNA: TGTGCCACCCCCCTTGCGGGAGGGCTACCATACAATGAGCAGTTCTTC
CDR3 protein: CATPLAGGLPYNEQFF

D gene: TRBD2
J gene: TRBJ2-5
clone size: .
V gene: TRBV5-4
CDR3 DNA: TGTGCCAGCAGCTCTGGACTAGCGGGACGAGAGACCCAGTACTTC
CDR3 protein: CASSSGLAGRETQYF

D gene: .
J gene: TRBJ2-1
clone size: .
V gene: TRBV7-5
CDR3 DNA: TGTGCCAGAAGCTTAGCTCCTAGCATTGGGTGCGATGAGCAGTTCTTC
CDR3 protein: CARSLAPSIGCDEQFF

D gene: .
J gene: TRBJ2-7
clone size: .
V gene: TRBV9
CDR3 DNA: TGTGCCAGCAGCGTAGGGACTTGGACCTCTTACGAGCAGTACTTC
CDR3 protein: CASSVGTWTSYEQYF

D gene: TRBD2
J gene: TRBJ2-7
clone size: .
V gene: TRBV7-6
CDR3 DNA: TGTGCCAGCAGCCGGGGGGGCCAGGGTGTAGGGGAGCAGTACTTC
CDR3 protein: CASSRGGQGVGEQYF

D gene: .
J gene: TRBJ2-7
clone size: few
V gene: TRBV10-3
CDR3 DNA: TGTGCCATCAGTGAGGCCTCCTACGAGCAGTACTTC
CDR3 protein: CAISEASYEQYF

D gene: .
J gene: TRBJ2-3
clone size: .
V gene: TRBV18
CDR3 DNA: TGTGCCAGCTCACCAGAGCGGACCGGATACACAGATACGCAGTATTTT
CDR3 protein: CASSPERTGYTDTQYF

D gene: .
J gene: TRBJ2-5
clone size: .
V gene: TRBV27
CDR3 DNA: TGTGCCAGCAGTTTATCTGCCCCTCCAGAGACCCAGTACTTC
CDR3 protein: CASSLSAPPETQYF

D gene: .
J gene: TRBJ2-1
clone size: .
V gene: TRBV24-1
CDR3 DNA: TGTGCCACCAGTGACCACAACAATGAGCAGTTCTTC
CDR3 protein: CATSDHNNEQFF

D gene: TRBD2
J gene: TRBJ2-3
clone size: few
V gene: TRBV7-3
CDR3 DNA: TGTGCCAGCAGCCCCGGACTAGCGGGTACGCAGTATTTT
CDR3 protein: CASSPGLAGTQYF

D gene: TRBD1
J gene: TRBJ2-1
clone size: .
V gene: TRBV5-1
CDR3 DNA: TGCGCCAGCAGCAACAATCTTGGACAGGGACCGCGCTACAATGAGCAGTTCTTC
CDR3 protein: CASSNNLGQGPRYNEQFF

D gene: TRBD1
J gene: TRBJ1-3
clone size: .
V gene: TRBV18
CDR3 DNA: TGTGCCAGCTCGACAGGGGTTGGAAACACCATATATTTT
CDR3 protein: CASSTGVGNTIYF

D gene: TRBD2
J gene: TRBJ2-7
clone size: .
V gene: TRBV19
CDR3 DNA: TGTGCCAGTAGTAGAGGGCTAGCGGGGACGGGAGAGCAGTACTTC
CDR3 protein: CASSRGLAGTGEQYF

D gene: TRBD2
J gene: TRBJ2-7
clone size: .
V gene: TRBV6-5
CDR3 DNA: TGTGCCAGCAGAAGCCGACTAGCGGGACTTAGGGAGCAGTACTTC
CDR3 protein: CASRSRLAGLREQYF

D gene: TRBD2
J gene: TRBJ2-1
clone size: .
V gene: TRBV30
CDR3 DNA: TGTGCCTGGAGGGCTAGCGGGATTGATGAGCAGTTCTTC
CDR3 protein: CAWRASGIDEQFF

D gene: TRBD1
J gene: TRBJ1-1
clone size: .
V gene: TRBV5-4
CDR3 DNA: TGTGCCAGCAGCTTGTATACAGGGGCGGGCACTGAAGCTTTCTTT
CDR3 protein: CASSLYTGAGTEAFF

D gene: .
J gene: TRBJ2-3
clone size: .
V gene: TRBV19
CDR3 DNA: TGTGCCAGTAGTCAGGGGAACCCCACAGATACGCAGTATTTT
CDR3 protein: CASSQGNPTDTQYF

D gene: .
J gene: TRBJ2-7
clone size: .
V gene: TRBV6-5
CDR3 DNA: TGTGCCAGCAGCCTAAAGGGGCTAGGCAACTACGAGCAGTACTTC
CDR3 protein: CASSLKGLGNYEQYF

D gene: .
J gene: TRBJ2-1
clone size: .
V gene: TRBV4-2
CDR3 DNA: TGTGCCAGCACCCAGCGCTCGGACTCCTACAATGAGCAGTTCTTC
CDR3 protein: CASTQRSDSYNEQFF

D gene: .
J gene: TRBJ1-5
clone size: .
V gene: TRBV5-6
CDR3 DNA: TGTGCCAGCAGCTTGGTGGATCAGCCCCAGCATTTT
CDR3 protein: CASSLVDQPQHF

D gene: .
J gene: TRBJ1-3
clone size: .
V gene: TRBV6-1
CDR3 DNA: TGTGCCAGCAGTGAAGTGGACTGGGAGACGAATGGAAACACCATATATTTT
CDR3 protein: CASSEVDWETNGNTIYF

D gene: .
J gene: TRBJ2-3
clone size: few
V gene: TRBV2
CDR3 DNA: TGTGCCAGCAGCGGCTTGGGAGATACGCAGTATTTT
CDR3 protein: CASSGLGDTQYF

D gene: TRBD1
J gene: TRBJ1-1
clone size: .
V gene: TRBV19
CDR3 DNA: TGTGCCAGTAGTACCCACCCGGGACAGGGGGCTGGAGCTTTCTTT
CDR3 protein: CASSTHPGQGAGAFF

D gene: .
J gene: TRBJ2-5
clone size: .
V gene: TRBV7-2
CDR3 DNA: TGTGCCAGCAGCTTAGTTGGTGAGACCCAGTACTTC
CDR3 protein: CASSLVGETQYF

D gene: .
J gene: TRBJ2-1
clone size: .
V gene: TRBV4-1
CDR3 DNA: TGCGCCAGCAGCCATTACAATGAGCAGTTCTTC
CDR3 protein: CASSHYNEQFF

D gene: .
J gene: TRBJ1-3
clone size: .
V gene: TRBV9
CDR3 DNA: TGTGCCAGCAGCGGCCACTCTGGAAACACCATATATTTT
CDR3 protein: CASSGHSGNTIYF

D gene: .
J gene: TRBJ2-5
clone size: .
V gene: TRBV19
CDR3 DNA: TGTGCCAGTATGGGTGGGGGGGGCTCGGAGACCCAGTACTTC
CDR3 protein: CASMGGGGSETQYF

D gene: .
J gene: TRBJ1-1
clone size: .
V gene: TRBV6-6
CDR3 DNA: TGTGCCAGCCGGACAGTTGACACTGAAGCTTTCTTT
CDR3 protein: CASRTVDTEAFF

D gene: TRBD1
J gene: TRBJ1-3
clone size: .
V gene: TRBV20-1
CDR3 DNA: TGCAGTGCTAGTTTCCAGGGGGTAGGAAACACCATATATTTT
CDR3 protein: CSASFQGVGNTIYF

D gene: TRBD1
J gene: TRBJ1-2
clone size: .
V gene: TRBV14
CDR3 DNA: TGTGCCAGCAGCCAAGATACAGGGGTGGACTATGGCTACACCTTC
CDR3 protein: CASSQDTGVDYGYTF

D gene: .
J gene: TRBJ1-2
clone size: .
V gene: TRBV6-5
CDR3 DNA: TGTGCCAGCCTAGACCGGGCCTATGGCTACACCTTC
CDR3 protein: CASLDRAYGYTF